One and the same sample provided the 20 T cell receptor beta chains below, sequenced in a study of shared clonotypes between healthy human individuals. Method: immunoSEQ multiplex PCR; TCRdb's copy keeps in-frame clones and lacks some. The sample has about 990,000 clones; around 82% are singletons. Sequenced: memory CD4+ T cells from PBMCs. Subset reported: CD45RA-negative fraction. These receptors were taken from a man aged 18 to 30 in good health. Some clones in this sample may be carry-over from other donors' samples.

The DNA of the CDR3 is TGTGCCAGCAGCTTAGGACGGGACAGGGGACCCTATGGCTACACCTTC. Amino acids: CASSLGRDRGPYGYTF. The chain joins TRBV11-2 to TRBJ1-2; TRBD1 matches at 10 bases. Germline V gene lookup returns CDR1 SGHAT and CDR2 FQNNGV. Trimming cost V 1 base and J 4 bases; bases outside gene matches: 6. The CDR3 spans 16 residues.

The DNA of the CDR3 is TGTGCCAGCAGCATGCGGTCGCAGGTCGGGGAGCTGTTTTTT. This sequence encodes CASSMRSQVGELFF. The V call is TRBV27, the J call TRBJ2-2; D not certain. The ends were cut back, 6 bases at V and 7 bases at J, with 15 bases in the middle. CDR3 length: 14 amino acids. In germline, CDR1 is MNHEY, CDR2 SMNVEV (reference sequence).

This clone occurred once. The chain couples TRBV7-3 to TRBJ2-3; D gene ambiguous. V dropped 6 bases and J dropped 4 bases, with 17 bases sitting between them. Germline V gene lookup returns CDR1 SGHTA and CDR2 FQGTGA. The CDR3 extends over 15 amino acids. The CDR3 region is CASSSGPPSADTQYF. CDR3 coding DNA: TGTGCCAGCAGTTCGGGTCCCCCATCAGCAGATACGCAGTATTTT.

The rearrangement joins TRBV4-1 to TRBJ1-1; TRBD1 is a possible D gene (5 bases). V lost 7 bases to trimming and J lost 3 bases, with 12 bases between them. Germline CDR1 and CDR2: MGHRA and YSYEKL. The CDR3 totals 13 residues. The CDR3, as DNA: TGCGCCAGCAAGGTGCAGGGAGACACTGAAGCTTTCTTT. It encodes CASKVQGDTEAFF.

This clone was counted only a few times. The rearrangement uses TRBV7-8 and TRBJ2-5; D remains unclear. The CDR3 has 14 amino acids. V lost 3 bases and J lost 0, with 8 bases in between. The germline CDR1 and CDR2 sequences are SGHVS and FQNEAQ. CDR3 nucleotides: TGTGCCAGCAGCTTGGAAGAGTACCAAGAGACCCAGTACTTC. Protein: CASSLEEYQETQYF.

This clone was seen a few times. The chain links TRBV6-5 to TRBJ2-6; TRBD1 matches 7 bases. V was clipped by 4 bases and J by 0 bases; unmatched bases: 3. CDR1 and CDR2 from the germline V gene are MNHEY and SVGAGI. CDR3 size: 16 residues. The CDR3 sequence: CASSSGTASGANVLTF. DNA of the CDR3: TGTGCCAGCAGTTCCGGGACAGCCTCTGGGGCCAACGTCCTGACTTTC.

V usage is TRBV25-1 and J usage is TRBJ1-2; D is perhaps TRBD1 (6 bases). The germline V gene encodes CDR1 MGHDK and CDR2 SYGVNS. This CDR3 is 14 amino acids long. V lost 5 bases, J lost 4 bases, and 14 bases lay in between. The CDR3, as DNA: TGTGCCAGCAGTCGTGGGGGGCTTGGCTATGGCTACACCTTC. It is translated as CASSRGGLGYGYTF.

This chain links TRBV6-1 with TRBJ2-3; no firm D call. CDR1 is MNHNS and CDR2 is SASEGT in the germline V gene. The CDR3 has 15 residues. V lost 7 bases to trimming and J lost 2 bases, with 16 bases between them. The CDR3 DNA follows: TGTGCCAGCACCGAGAGGCGGACCCCCACAGATACGCAGTATTTT. Its translation: CASTERRTPTDTQYF.

Worth noting for this clone: One end of the junction varies from germline; a read error may be responsible. The genes are TRBV5-1 and TRBJ1-3; D unresolved. There are 13 residues in the CDR3. Germline values: CDR1 SGHRS, CDR2 YFSETQ. The CDR3 DNA is TGCGCCAGCAGCTTGGCACCTCGAAACGCCATATATTTT. This encodes CASSLAPRNAIYF.

This sequence joins TRBV29-1 and TRBJ1-2, with 7 bases aligning to TRBD1. Germline CDR1 and CDR2: SQVTM and ANQGSEA. J gave up 8 bases and V 6 bases, and 12 bases lay outside the gene matches. The CDR3 has 13 residues. The CDR3 loop reads CSVPGQASGGYTF. In DNA, the CDR3 is TGCAGCGTACCTGGACAGGCCTCAGGAGGCTACACCTTC.

The CDR3 protein is CASSIQREEQNTQYF. DNA of the CDR3: TGTGCCAGTAGTATTCAGCGGGAGGAACAAAATACGCAGTATTTT. The V gene is TRBV19, the J gene TRBJ2-3; TRBD2 agrees at 9 bases. This CDR3 has 15 residues. CDR1 and CDR2 (germline): LNHDA, SQIVND (reference sequence). The V and J ends lost 3 bases and 7 bases, in that order; junction bases with no gene match: 8.

The chain uses TRBV2 and TRBJ2-7; unclear D gene. Trimming cost V 7 bases and J 0 bases, with 16 bases left between them. Germline V gene data show CDR1 as SNHLY and CDR2 as FYNNEI. This CDR3 has 15 residues. CDR3 sequence: CASTRRRHNSYEQYF. For the CDR3, the DNA is TGTGCCAGCACTAGAAGGCGGCACAACTCCTACGAGCAGTACTTC.

CDR3 DNA: TGTGCCAGCAGCTTAACGGGAACCCAAGAGACCCAGTACTTC. Its protein is CASSLTGTQETQYF. The rearrangement joins TRBV7-2 to TRBJ2-5; tentatively, D is TRBD2 (5 bases). There are 14 residues in the CDR3. Germline CDR1 and CDR2: SGHTA and FQGNSA. The germline V and J ends were trimmed by 2 bases and 1 base, with 8 bases remaining between them.

V usage is TRBV20-1 and J usage is TRBJ1-5; D gene ambiguous. The germline gives CDR1 DFQATT, CDR2 SNEGSKA (reference sequence). With 5 bases removed from V and 6 bases from J, the gap between germline ends came to 8 bases. The CDR3 has 11 amino acids. The CDR3 sequence is CSAQAGQPQHF. DNA for the CDR3: TGCAGTGCTCAGGCCGGTCAGCCCCAGCATTTT.

The chain employs TRBV6-5 and TRBJ2-7; D possibly corresponds to TRBD2 (5 bases). The V and J ends lost 0 bases and 5 bases respectively, with 14 bases between them. There are 15 residues in the CDR3. Germline V CDR1 and CDR2: MNHEY, SVGAGI. CDR3 bases: TGTGCCAGCAGTTACTCGGGTGGGAGCCAGAACGAGCAGTACTTC. Translation gives CASSYSGGSQNEQYF.

This chain links TRBV6-6 with TRBJ2-1; 11 bases align to TRBD2. V shed 6 bases, J shed 3 bases, and the junction held 4 bases outside the gene matches. The CDR3 covers 15 residues. Looked up from germline, CDR1 is MNHNY and CDR2 is SVGAGI (reference sequence). For the CDR3, the DNA is TGTGCCAGCAGCAGACTAGCGGGAAACTACAATGAGCAGTTCTTC. It specifies CASSRLAGNYNEQFF.

V usage is TRBV6-6 and J usage is TRBJ1-1, with a tentative D call TRBD1 (5 bases). V lost 5 bases, J lost 1 base, and 14 bases lay in between. Per the germline V gene, CDR1 is MNHNY and CDR2 is SVGAGI (reference sequence). The CDR3 length is 15 residues. The CDR3 DNA reads as TGTGCCAGCAGTCCCCGGGGGGGGAAGAACACTGAAGCTTTCTTT. Translating it yields CASSPRGGKNTEAFF.

The CDR3 DNA is TGTGCCAGCAGCTTAAGTCGCACAGGGAGCACTGAAGCTTTCTTT. Residues: CASSLSRTGSTEAFF. The chain recombines TRBV11-2 with TRBJ1-1; tentatively, D is TRBD1 (6 bases). This CDR3 region has 15 residues. The V and J ends lost 2 bases and 4 bases respectively, with 14 bases between them. The germline gives CDR1 SGHAT, CDR2 FQNNGV. Full variable domain (missing parts from reference TRBV11-2 and TRBJ1-1): EAGVAQSPRYKIIEKRQSVAFWCNPISGHATLYWYQQILGQGPKLLIQFQNNGVVDDSQLPKDRFSAERLKGVDSTLKIQPAKLEDSAVYLCASSLSRTGSTEAFFGQGTRLTVV.

Notes on this clone: This clone may be a read error of a much larger clone one base away. The CDR3 nucleotides are TGTGCCTGGAGTACGGGAGGTGGGAACTATGGCTACACCTTC. Residues: CAWSTGGGNYGYTF. The chain has TRBV30 and TRBJ1-2; D uncertain. The V gene lost 2 bases and the J gene lost 2 bases, with 12 bases spanning the gap. CDR1 and CDR2 (germline): GTSNPN, SVGIG (reference sequence). The CDR3 length is 14 residues.

This clone has a single count. The rearrangement joins TRBV7-3 to TRBJ2-1, with 7 bases matching TRBD1. V shed 2 bases, J shed 2 bases, and the junction held 3 bases outside the gene matches. Germline V CDR1 and CDR2: SGHTA, FQGTGA. The CDR3 spans 15 residues. The CDR3: CASSLWGQPYNEQFF. For the CDR3, the DNA is TGTGCCAGCAGCTTATGGGGACAGCCCTACAATGAGCAGTTCTTC.